Listed below are T cell receptor beta chains from one sample, sequenced in a study of technical replicates of blood from several donors. Method: immunoSEQ multiplex PCR; TCRdb's copy keeps in-frame clones and lacks some. The table lists tens of thousands of clones, around 89% of them singletons, with approximately 0.39% in the top ten. What was sequenced was T cells isolated from PBMCs. These receptors all come from a human donor in good health. Each CDR3 is given without its conserved first and last residue. Size is stated for part of the rows, as once, few or many counts, or as a class when the clone is expanded.

j_call	clone_size	v_call	cdr3_aa
TRBJ2-3	once	TRBV7-3	ASSLTHTTSGGTDTQY
TRBJ1-1	few	TRBV4-2	ASSQEGQGSLMNTEAF
TRBJ2-7	.	TRBV5-1	ASSFRDRVIDEQY
TRBJ2-3	.	TRBV6-4	ASSVWRELTDTQY
TRBJ2-1	.	TRBV7-2	ASSLALSWVNEQF
TRBJ1-2	.	TRBV11-3	ASSPQGALGGYT
TRBJ2-7	.	TRBV2	ASTGTSGRVQSYEQY
TRBJ2-7	.	TRBV28	ASSFHGRNYEQY
TRBJ1-3	.	TRBV6-1	ASNDREGGNTIY
TRBJ2-7	.	TRBV6-5	ASSYRESYEQY
TRBJ1-1	once	TRBV5-1	ASSNDRASTEAF
TRBJ2-7	.	TRBV2	ASTGVPYEQY
TRBJ1-4	.	TRBV5-4	ASSTDSLTNEKLF
TRBJ2-4	.	TRBV19	ASSIDRGKNIQY
TRBJ2-7	.	TRBV11-2	ASSWAGGGSYEQY
TRBJ1-1	.	TRBV6-1	ASSANRGQGTEAF
TRBJ2-5	.	TRBV7-3	ASSWGGETQY
TRBJ2-5	once	TRBV4-3	ASSHTGLGDETQY
TRBJ1-5	once	TRBV28	ASSSRGQSNQPQH
TRBJ2-3	.	TRBV11-2	ASSLWSGSTDTQY
TRBJ1-2	.	TRBV28	ASSLGAPRGYT
TRBJ2-5	.	TRBV23-1	ASSQPHGSTQETQY
TRBJ2-1	.	TRBV9	ASSRSGGRSYNEQF
TRBJ2-1	.	TRBV28	ASSPGLGIDEQF
TRBJ2-2	.	TRBV29-1	SVDGLAGAPGELF
TRBJ2-1	.	TRBV28	ASGGLAGYNEQF
TRBJ2-7	.	TRBV2	ASSEHRGQGYEQY
TRBJ2-7	.	TRBV23-1	ASSQTTYEQY
TRBJ2-7	.	TRBV19	ASSIIDSSYEQY
TRBJ1-1	.	TRBV9	ASSVDPYTGGHTEAF
TRBJ1-1	.	TRBV14	ASSQGGRNTEAF
TRBJ1-2	.	TRBV6-1	ASSTRQGLNYGYT
TRBJ1-5	.	TRBV6-6	ASSYVGNQPQH
TRBJ1-5	.	TRBV27	ASSSPGSGNQPQH
TRBJ2-5	.	TRBV28	ASSFRETQY
TRBJ2-7	.	TRBV5-4	ASRNSGRDWEQY
TRBJ2-2	once	TRBV7-9	ASSFTVSGSGELF
TRBJ1-1	few	TRBV29-1	SVDRGTEAF
TRBJ1-5	.	TRBV28	ASSRQGIIYQPQH
TRBJ2-1	.	TRBV15	ATSRLAGDDEQF
TRBJ1-1	.	TRBV5-5	ASSSKWTGTNTEAF
TRBJ2-7	.	TRBV9	ASSGGSGGSYEQY
TRBJ2-3	.	TRBV28	ASSSPRGSTDTQY
TRBJ2-7	.	TRBV14	ASSQGYRAREQY
TRBJ1-3	once	TRBV4-3	ASSQDLEVISQGNTIY
TRBJ1-5	.	TRBV7-6	ASSPWGRVSNQPQH
TRBJ1-1	.	TRBV5-1	ASSRGTGAAEAF
TRBJ1-1	.	TRBV7-2	ASSSGQGGLNTEAF
TRBJ1-5	.	TRBV23-1	ARNRTVGQGNHSNQPQH
TRBJ1-2	.	TRBV6-4	ASSPGGNYGYT
TRBJ2-7	.	TRBV18	ASSLGGASYEQY
TRBJ2-2	.	TRBV14	ASSRHGGWDTGELF
TRBJ1-2	.	TRBV7-9	ASSLEAGNGYT